The rows below give T cell receptor beta chains drawn from one sample of a study of cytomegalovirus exposure and HLA in healthy donors. Libraries were prepared by immunoSEQ multiplex PCR; TCRdb keeps only in-frame clonotypes and omits some of them. This specimen shows 29,000 or so clones; the ten leading clones hold roughly 0.65%. Sequences were obtained from PBMCs. These receptors all come from a man aged 30 to 45 in good health and CMV-seronegative. The CDR3 runs from the conserved cysteine through the conserved F or W. Fields, in order: D gene, CDR3 length, J gene, V gene, CDR3 DNA, CDR3 protein. D genes are given only for firm matches.

>.|16|TRBJ1-1|TRBV7-3
TGTGCCAGCAGCAGGCGAGAGTTAGGGGGGGGGACTGAAGCTTTCTTT
CASSRRELGGGTEAFF
>.|15|TRBJ1-1|TRBV6-5
TGTGCCAGCAGCAACCGGGACTCGAGGAACACTGAAGCTTTCTTT
CASSNRDSRNTEAFF
>.|14|TRBJ1-3|TRBV4-3
TGCGCCAGCAGCCAACAGGGGACTGGAAACACCATATATTTT
CASSQQGTGNTIYF
>.|12|TRBJ2-7|TRBV7-9
TGTGCCAGCAGCAGTAGCGTAGACGAGCAGTACTTC
CASSSSVDEQYF
>TRBD1|15|TRBJ1-1|TRBV19
TGTGCCAGTAGTTCAAGGGGGACAGTAAACACTGAAGCTTTCTTT
CASSSRGTVNTEAFF
>.|16|TRBJ1-1|TRBV27
TGTGCCAGCAGTCCGAGTCTGGCCAGGGCGAACACTGAAGCTTTCTTT
CASSPSLARANTEAFF
>.|12|TRBJ1-2|TRBV5-6
TGTGCCAGCAGGATCAGGGCGGATGGCTACACCTTC
CASRIRADGYTF
>.|18|TRBJ1-2|TRBV5-1
TGCGCCAGCAGCTTGGCGGGGGGCGGAGGCTTCTCCAACTATGGCTACACCTTC
CASSLAGGGGFSNYGYTF
>TRBD1|16|TRBJ1-2|TRBV15
TGTGCCACCAGCAGCGTCGGGACAGGCTTTATCTATGGCTACACCTTC
CATSSVGTGFIYGYTF
>.|14|TRBJ1-1|TRBV7-2
TGTGCCAGCAGTCCGGCACAGTCGAACACTGAAGCTTTCTTT
CASSPAQSNTEAFF
>TRBD1|17|TRBJ2-2|TRBV25-1
TGTGCCAGCAGTAAAGGGACAGGGGGCAGCGGCGCCGGGGAGCTGTTTTTT
CASSKGTGGSGAGELFF
>TRBD1|15|TRBJ1-5|TRBV7-8
TGTGCCAGCAGCTTAGGACAGGGAAGCAATCAGCCCCAGCATTTT
CASSLGQGSNQPQHF
>.|14|TRBJ2-3|TRBV18
TGTGCCAGCTCACTCGGGACTGGTTGGGATACGCAGTATTTT
CASSLGTGWDTQYF
>.|15|TRBJ2-7|TRBV4-1
TGCGCCAGCAGCCCCGGACTGAGCCTAACCTACGAGCAGTACTTC
CASSPGLSLTYEQYF
>TRBD1|15|TRBJ2-5|TRBV7-2
TGTGCCAGCAGCTTAGTGGGGACAGGCCAAGAGACCCAGTACTTC
CASSLVGTGQETQYF
>TRBD1|16|TRBJ1-1|TRBV13
TGTGCCAGCAGATCAACAGGGGTAGGGAGGAACACTGAAGCTTTCTTT
CASRSTGVGRNTEAFF
>TRBD2|15|TRBJ2-3|TRBV28
TGTGCCAGCAGGCCGCTAGCGGGGAGCACAGATACGCAGTATTTT
CASRPLAGSTDTQYF
>.|12|TRBJ2-7|TRBV28
TGTGCCAGCAGTGAGGGCGGCTACGAGCAGTACTTC
CASSEGGYEQYF
>.|14|TRBJ1-1|TRBV15
TGTGCCACCAGTCCGAACATTATGAACACTGAAGCTTTCTTT
CATSPNIMNTEAFF
>.|13|TRBJ2-3|TRBV5-1
TGCGCCAGCAGCTTAGCGGGCACAGATACGCAGTATTTT
CASSLAGTDTQYF
>TRBD1|15|TRBJ2-7|TRBV7-6
TGTGCCAGCAGCTTAATTGGAGACAGGGTCTACGAGCAGTACTTC
CASSLIGDRVYEQYF
>.|13|TRBJ1-4|TRBV18
TGTGCCAGCTTTGAGGGTATTAATGAAAAACTGTTTTTT
CASFEGINEKLFF
>TRBD1|15|TRBJ1-3|TRBV27
TGTGCCAGCAGTTTATCCGGGGACAGGGGTCACACCATATATTTT
CASSLSGDRGHTIYF
>TRBD2|14|TRBJ2-5|TRBV5-6
TGTGCCAGCAGCTCCCCCGGGACTAAAGAGACCCAGTACTTC
CASSSPGTKETQYF
>.|15|TRBJ2-7|TRBV11-2
TGTGCCAGCAGCTTAGATTACCGGGGTCCCTACGAGCAGTACTTC
CASSLDYRGPYEQYF
>TRBD2|15|TRBJ2-1|TRBV27
TGTGCCAGCAGTCCCCGGACTAGCGGCCTCGCCGAGCAGTTCTTC
CASSPRTSGLAEQFF
>TRBD2|19|TRBJ2-3|TRBV9
TGTGCCAGCAGCCAGTACGCGGGACTAGCGGGAGGCGGAATAGATACGCAGTATTTT
CASSQYAGLAGGGIDTQYF
>TRBD2|15|TRBJ2-3|TRBV7-3
TGTGCCAGCAGCTTAAGCGGGGGTCACACAGATACGCAGTATTTT
CASSLSGGHTDTQYF
>TRBD2|14|TRBJ2-5|TRBV5-5
TGTGCCAGCAGCTCGGGGGGGCTCCAAGAGACCCAGTACTTC
CASSSGGLQETQYF
>TRBD1|16|TRBJ1-4|TRBV5-1
TGCGCCAGCAGCTTGGACGGACAGGTCGGTAATGAAAAACTGTTTTTT
CASSLDGQVGNEKLFF
>.|15|TRBJ1-5|TRBV10-3
TGTGCCATCAGTGAGATCCGCGGGGCAGGACAGCCCCAGCATTTT
CAISEIRGAGQPQHF